This TCR beta chain was documented in a study of CD8 T cells in ankylosing spondylitis. Study-wide findings and caveats: The study identified a TCR beta motif of several highly homologous variants that appeared characteristic of ankylosing spondylitis blood.

The CDR3 consists of 16 residues. Germline V gives CDR1 SEHNR, CDR2 FQNEAQ (reference sequence). TCRdb analysed the 5' RACE reads with MiXCR anew, one entry per CDR3 protein. The sample lists approximately 540,000 distinct CDR3 sequences; about 13% were seen once. In the case of this clonotype: Its target is not known. A clone one base away is much larger, so this may be a read error.

The sequenced material came from blood, either unsorted or a sorted T cell fraction (not recorded which). This sequence joins TRBV7-9 and TRBJ2-1; 9 nucleotides agree with TRBD2. The clonotype was recovered from a male donor with ankylosing spondylitis. The CDR3 sequence: CAISLAGGRARNEQFF. CDR3 bases: TGTGCCATCAGCTTAGCCGGCGGGAGGGCCAGGAATGAGCAGTTCTTC. The full variable domain, rest sourced from reference TRBV7-9 and TRBJ2-1, is DTGVSQNPRHKITKRGQNVTFRCDPISEHNRLYWYRQTLGQGPEFLTYFQNEAQLEKSRLLSDRFSAERPKGSFSTLEIQRTEQGDSAMYLCAISLAGGRARNEQFFGPGTRLTVL.